These T cell receptor beta chains were read from a single sample in a study of naive and memory T cell subsets. Each CDR3 protein is one row after TCRdb ran MiXCR on the 5' RACE reads. The sample holds some 60,000 distinct CDR3 sequences, more than 6.5% seen once. The origin of the receptors is a female donor in good health. CDR3s include the opening cysteine and the closing phenylalanine or tryptophan. The order of the fields is clone size, J gene, D gene, V gene, CDR3 DNA, CDR3 protein. The D gene is left open where the match is weak. Some rows mark clone size as missing; the rest say once, few, many or name a class of expanded clone.

>few|TRBJ1-5|TRBD1|TRBV6-5
TGTGCCAGCAGCCGGACAGGGCCATGGGCCCAGCATTTT
CASSRTGPWAQHF
>-|TRBJ2-7|-|TRBV28
TGTGCCAGCAGTCCCAACCGGTGGGGGGCAGAGACCTACGAGCAGTACTTC
CASSPNRWGAETYEQYF
>few|TRBJ2-3|-|TRBV6-6
TGTGCCAGCAGTTCTGTGGGTGGGGGCACAGATACGCAGTATTTT
CASSSVGGGTDTQYF
>-|TRBJ1-1|-|TRBV7-7
TGTGCTAGCAGCTTGTCTCACGGGGGCGAAGCTTTCTTT
CASSLSHGGEAFF
>many|TRBJ1-1|-|TRBV7-2
TGTGCCAGCAGCTTGAGGCTACAGGGCGGCACTGAAGCTTTCTTT
CASSLRLQGGTEAFF
>many|TRBJ1-5|-|TRBV19
TGTGCCACCCAATGGGTGGTTAATAGCAATCAGCCCCAGCATTTT
CATQWVVNSNQPQHF
>many|TRBJ1-3|-|TRBV27
TGTGCCAGCGTTGATTCTCCCTTCCGAAACACCATATATTTT
CASVDSPFRNTIYF
>-|TRBJ2-5|-|TRBV20-1
TGCAGTGCTAGAGATCCCATAGGGGCTCAAGAGACCCAGTACTTC
CSARDPIGAQETQYF
>few|TRBJ2-7|-|TRBV29-1
TGCAGCGTTGAATCAGCCTCCTCCTACGAGCAGTACTTC
CSVESASSYEQYF
>few|TRBJ1-1|TRBD1|TRBV20-1
TGCAGTGCTAGAGTCCGGGACAGGGGGGCGAACACTGAAGCTTTCTTT
CSARVRDRGANTEAFF
>many|TRBJ2-1|-|TRBV13
TGTGCCAGCAGCCCGAGGGGCCTCAATGAGCAGTTCTTC
CASSPRGLNEQFF
>many|TRBJ1-1|-|TRBV2
TGTGCCAGCACGCGGGGAGGGATCACTGAAGCTTTCTTT
CASTRGGITEAFF
>-|TRBJ2-3|TRBD2|TRBV4-1
TGCGCCAGCAGCCAAGATACGGGACTACAATATAGCACAGATACGCAGTATTTT
CASSQDTGLQYSTDTQYF
>-|TRBJ1-1|-|TRBV28
TGTGCCAGCAGTTTACGTTGGAACACTGAAGCTTTCTTT
CASSLRWNTEAFF
>-|TRBJ2-1|-|TRBV24-1
TGTGCCACCAGTGATTCTTTCCCTCGCTTAAGCTCCTACAATGAGCAGTTCTTC
CATSDSFPRLSSYNEQFF
>few|TRBJ1-1|TRBD1|TRBV20-1
TGCAGTGCTAGAGTACAGGGGGTGGTCACTGAAGCTTTCTTT
CSARVQGVVTEAFF
>-|TRBJ2-3|TRBD2|TRBV27
TGTGCCAGCATCAACGCGCGGGGGTCAGATACGCAGTATTTT
CASINARGSDTQYF
>-|TRBJ2-3|TRBD1|TRBV7-2
TGTGCCAGCAGCTCACGGGACAGAGATACGCAGTATTTT
CASSSRDRDTQYF
>many|TRBJ1-1|-|TRBV12-3/TRBV12-4
TGTGCCAGCCAAAGGGGCAACACTGAAGCTTTCTTT
CASQRGNTEAFF
>many|TRBJ2-1|TRBD2|TRBV7-2
TGTGCCAGCAGCTTAGCTTCTAGCGGGAGCTACAATGAGCAGTTCTTC
CASSLASSGSYNEQFF
>few|TRBJ2-2|TRBD2|TRBV12-3/TRBV12-4
TGTGCCAGCAGCCGGACGGGACTAGCGGGAGTCCAGACCGGGGAGCTGTTTTTT
CASSRTGLAGVQTGELFF
>many|TRBJ2-3|TRBD2|TRBV29-1
TGCAGCGTTGAGTACCTAAGTGCGGTAGCGGGATATTTGACAGATACGCAGTATTTT
CSVEYLSAVAGYLTDTQYF
>few|TRBJ1-2|TRBD1|TRBV6-6
TGTGCCAGCAGAGGAGGGACAGGGGGCAGGAATGGCTACACCTTC
CASRGGTGGRNGYTF
>few|TRBJ2-2|-|TRBV19
TGTGCCAGTAGTATGAGGCACCCGAACACCGGGGAGCTGTTTTTT
CASSMRHPNTGELFF
>-|TRBJ1-2|-|TRBV9
TGTGCCAGCAGCCCGACAGTGGGCAGCCATAACTATGGCTACACCTTC
CASSPTVGSHNYGYTF
>-|TRBJ2-3|-|TRBV6-6
TGTGCCAGCAGTTACAGGAGGAATGGCGCAGATACGCAGTATTTT
CASSYRRNGADTQYF
>many|TRBJ1-5|-|TRBV6-5
TGTGCCAGCAGCCCCGGAGGGATACAGGGTTACAATCAGCCCCAGCATTTT
CASSPGGIQGYNQPQHF
>few|TRBJ2-7|TRBD2|TRBV25-1
TGTGCCAGCAGTTCGTCTGACTGGCGGGAGTTCGGCGAGCAGTACTTC
CASSSSDWREFGEQYF
>medium-sized|TRBJ2-3|TRBD1|TRBV19
TGTGCCAGTAGTATTCGGACAGGGAGCCCAGATACGCAGTATTTT
CASSIRTGSPDTQYF
>few|TRBJ2-7|TRBD2|TRBV29-1
TGCAGCGTCCTACTAGCGGGAGCAAGAGAGCAGTACTTC
CSVLLAGAREQYF
>-|TRBJ2-1|-|TRBV6-6
TGTGCCAGCAGTTGGGCGGAGGACGGTGAGCAGTTCTTC
CASSWAEDGEQFF
>many|TRBJ1-1|TRBD1|TRBV5-4
TGTGCCAGCTCCCGAGAGACAGGGGGACACGGCGCTTTCTTT
CASSRETGGHGAFF
>few|TRBJ1-1|TRBD1|TRBV18
TGTGCCAGCTCACTGACAGGGGGTGGGGTAGCGAACACTGAAGCTTTCTTT
CASSLTGGGVANTEAFF
>few|TRBJ2-3|-|TRBV15
TGTGCCACCAGCAGCCCCGGGCAGAACACAGATACGCAGTATTTT
CATSSPGQNTDTQYF
>few|TRBJ2-4|-|TRBV28
TGTGCCAGCAGTTCCCGAATCAGACAGTTACTAGCCAAAAACATTCAGTACTTC
CASSSRIRQLLAKNIQYF
>few|TRBJ2-7|-|TRBV18
TGTGCCAGCTCACCGGACAGCTCCTACGAGCAGTACTTC
CASSPDSSYEQYF
>few|TRBJ2-1|TRBD1|TRBV11-2
TGTGCCAGCAGCTTAGAACAGGGGTCCATAGAGCAGTTCTTC
CASSLEQGSIEQFF
>few|TRBJ2-7|TRBD2|TRBV5-5
TGTGCCAGCAGCTTGACCGGGACTAGTGCCTACGAGCAGTACTTC
CASSLTGTSAYEQYF
>-|TRBJ2-2|-|TRBV24-1
TGTGCCACCAGTGATTTCTTAGGGGCCGGGGAGCTGTTTTTT
CATSDFLGAGELFF
>-|TRBJ2-7|-|TRBV12-5
TGTGCTAGTGGTTTGACGATCCAGGGACGCGAGCAGTACTTC
CASGLTIQGREQYF
>few|TRBJ2-1|-|TRBV19
TGTGCCAGTAGTATGGAGAGGGGTGAGCAGTTCTTC
CASSMERGEQFF
>many|TRBJ2-7|-|TRBV28
TGTGCCAGCACCCGATCCGGGGAGGATAACTCCTACGAGCAGTACTTC
CASTRSGEDNSYEQYF
>many|TRBJ1-2|-|TRBV12-3/TRBV12-4
TGTGCCAGCAGCAAAGTTAACCAGGGCTATGGCTACACCTTC
CASSKVNQGYGYTF
>many|TRBJ1-1|-|TRBV12-3/TRBV12-4
TGTGCCAGCAGTTCCCCGTCGGGGAAGGATGGCACTGAAGCTTTCTTT
CASSSPSGKDGTEAFF
>many|TRBJ2-1|-|TRBV12-3/TRBV12-4
TGTGCCAGCAGTTTAGTTGATGAGCAGTTCTTC
CASSLVDEQFF
>-|TRBJ2-5|-|TRBV14
TGTGCCAGCAGCCAAGATCTCAATGGGGCAGAGCGAGAGACCCAGTACTTC
CASSQDLNGAERETQYF
>many|TRBJ1-5|-|TRBV12-3/TRBV12-4
TGTGCCAGCAGTTTATCAGGCAATCAGCCCCAGCATTTT
CASSLSGNQPQHF
>-|TRBJ2-5|-|TRBV24-1
TGTGCCACCAGTGATCCGTACCAAGAGACCCAGTACTTC
CATSDPYQETQYF
>few|TRBJ1-2|-|TRBV13
TGTGCCAGCAGCTTGGGACGAGGCGGAGCTAACTATGGCTACACCTTC
CASSLGRGGANYGYTF
>few|TRBJ2-7|-|TRBV29-1
TGCAGCGTTGTCCAGGGGACGGACTACGAGCAGTACTTC
CSVVQGTDYEQYF
>-|TRBJ2-1|TRBD1|TRBV5-1
TGCGCCAGCAGCTCCCAGGGGGTCAGCTCCTACAATGAGCAGTTCTTC
CASSSQGVSSYNEQFF
>many|TRBJ1-1|TRBD1|TRBV18
TGTGCCAGCTCACCTTCACAGGGGATTGGGGCTTTCTTT
CASSPSQGIGAFF
>few|TRBJ2-3|TRBD2|TRBV28
TGTGCCAGCAGTACTCTTCGGCTGCGGGAGATTGGTACAGATACGCAGTATTTT
CASSTLRLREIGTDTQYF
>few|TRBJ2-7|TRBD1|TRBV5-1
TGCGCCAGCAGCACGACAGGGGGGACTTACGAGCAGTACTTC
CASSTTGGTYEQYF
>many|TRBJ2-3|-|TRBV28
TGTGCCAGCAGTTTATGGGGGGACCGCACAGATACGCAGTATTTT
CASSLWGDRTDTQYF
>few|TRBJ1-3|-|TRBV7-9
TGTGCCAGCAGCTCCCGGGACACCGCCGGCTCTGGAAACACCATATATTTT
CASSSRDTAGSGNTIYF
>-|TRBJ2-2|TRBD2|TRBV2
TGTGCCAGCAGTGTCCTTGCGGGAGGGCCGGGCACCGGGGAGCTGTTTTTT
CASSVLAGGPGTGELFF
>-|TRBJ1-4|-|TRBV7-8
TGTGCCAGCAGCTTAGCGACAGGCTCTAATGAAAAACTGTTTTTT
CASSLATGSNEKLFF
>medium-sized|TRBJ2-1|TRBD1|TRBV10-3
TGTGCCATCAGTGAGCAGACAGGGGTTTGGAATGAGCAGTTCTTC
CAISEQTGVWNEQFF